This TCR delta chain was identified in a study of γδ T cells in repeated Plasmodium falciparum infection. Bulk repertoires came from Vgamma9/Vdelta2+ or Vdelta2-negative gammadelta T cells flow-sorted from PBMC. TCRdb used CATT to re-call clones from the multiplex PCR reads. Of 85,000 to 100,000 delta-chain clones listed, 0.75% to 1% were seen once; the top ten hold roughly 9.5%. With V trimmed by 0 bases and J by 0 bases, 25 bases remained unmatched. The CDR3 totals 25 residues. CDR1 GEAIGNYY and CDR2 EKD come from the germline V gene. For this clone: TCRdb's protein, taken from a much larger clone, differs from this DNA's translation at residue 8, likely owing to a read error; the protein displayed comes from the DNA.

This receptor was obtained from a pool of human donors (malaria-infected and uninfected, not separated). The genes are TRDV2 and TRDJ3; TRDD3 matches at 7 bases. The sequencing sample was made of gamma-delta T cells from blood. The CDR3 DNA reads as TGTGCCTGTGACACCTTGGGAGTAATGGGGGAAACTCGAATAAAGAGCTCCTGGGACACCCGACAGATGTTTTTC. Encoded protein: CACDTLGVMGETRIKSSWDTRQMFF.